This T cell receptor beta chain appears in the sequencing data of a study of blood T cell repertoires in COVID-19. In the study overall: Samples taken during acute and convalescent COVID-19 were collected in the United States, Italy and Spain. T cells, B-cell-depleted T cells, or PBMCs provided the cDNA or gDNA that served as material.

This clone was detected only a few times. Per germline, CDR1 SNHLY and CDR2 FYNNEI. Trimming took 7 bases from V and 5 from J, leaving 18 bases between them. This CDR3 has 15 residues. Original handling: From reference gene primer amplification, estimates of nucleated cell counts were derived. This table comes from immunoSEQ multiplex PCR, and its TCRdb copy is limited to in-frame clones, with some not included. D and trimming were read from the DNA, whereas the V and J calls and clone size are those reported in that table. The sample has roughly 66,000 clones; about 80% are singletons. Sequenced input: peripheral blood. The chain combines TRBV2 with TRBJ1-5, with D possibly matching TRBD1 (6 bases). This sequence was found in an older woman with acute or convalescent COVID-19. CDR3 DNA: TGTGCCAGCACCCCTCCGGCAGGGGTGGATCAGCCCCAGCATTTT. It specifies CASTPPAGVDQPQHF.